This T cell receptor (beta chain) was captured by sequencing in a study of cytomegalovirus exposure and HLA in healthy donors. Broader study findings: The study dropped some indistinguishable V segments, TRBV6-2 and TRBV6-3 among them. The study recorded 150 to 200 TCR beta chains that were cytomegalovirus-associated. Reported results showed that the classifier diagnosed cytomegalovirus status with high specificity and sensitivity.

Trimming shortened V by 0 bases and J by 5 bases, and 8 bases separated the two germline ends. Germline values: CDR1 SGHRS, CDR2 YFSETQ. CDR3 length equals 14 residues. On this clone: Its antigen is unknown.

60 Vbeta and 13 Jbeta primers were used in PCR. As originally analysed: In a later analysis, around 12 million of approximately 81 million unique beta chains occurred in at least two donors. This table comes from immunoSEQ multiplex PCR, and its TCRdb copy is limited to in-frame clones, with some not included. V, J and clone size derive from that table, while D and trimming were established from the DNA sequence. The table has 30,000 to 45,000 clones, about nine tenths seen once. The source of this sequence is a woman aged 40 to 50 in good health and CMV-seropositive. The chain uses TRBV5-1 and TRBJ2-2; D is uncertain. Sequencing used PBMCs. For the CDR3, the DNA is TGCGCCAGCAGCTTGGAAACAGCTACCGGGGAGCTGTTTTTT. This codes for CASSLETATGELFF.